This T cell receptor beta chain appears in the sequencing data of a study of blood T cell repertoires in COVID-19. Study-level background: PBMCs, B-cell-depleted T cells, or T cells provided the cDNA or gDNA that made up the material.

Libraries were prepared by immunoSEQ multiplex PCR; TCRdb keeps only in-frame clonotypes and omits some of them. The sample yields about 190,000 clones, approximately 82% seen once. CDR3 length: 13 amino acids. CDR1 and CDR2 (germline): MNHEY, SVGEGT. V dropped 5 bases and J dropped 7; count of bases not matched to a gene: 7. The source material was PBMCs or T cells enriched from blood (not recorded which). This chain joins TRBV6-2 or TRBV6-3 and TRBJ1-1; 7 nucleotides line up with TRBD1. The TCR was taken from a woman aged 55-69 years with acute COVID-19. The CDR3 region is CASSQQGTLEAFF. In DNA form, the CDR3 reads TGTGCCAGCAGTCAACAGGGGACCCTTGAAGCTTTCTTT.